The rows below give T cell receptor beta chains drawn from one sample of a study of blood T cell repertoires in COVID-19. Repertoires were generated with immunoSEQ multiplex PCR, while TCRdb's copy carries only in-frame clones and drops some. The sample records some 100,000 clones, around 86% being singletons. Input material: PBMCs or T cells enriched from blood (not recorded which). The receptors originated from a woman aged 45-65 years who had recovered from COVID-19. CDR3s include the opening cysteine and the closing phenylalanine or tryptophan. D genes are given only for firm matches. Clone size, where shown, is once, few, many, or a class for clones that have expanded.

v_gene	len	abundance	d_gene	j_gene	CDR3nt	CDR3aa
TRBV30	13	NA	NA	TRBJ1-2	TGTGCCTCAAAGAAAAAGGACAGCTATGGCTACACCTTC	CASKKKDSYGYTF
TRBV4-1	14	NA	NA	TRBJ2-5	TGCGCCAGCAGCCAACGGCGGGAACAAGAGACCCAGTACTTC	CASSQRREQETQYF
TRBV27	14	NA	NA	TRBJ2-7	TGTGCCAGCAGCATTAGGGGACTTGAATACGAGCAGTACTTC	CASSIRGLEYEQYF
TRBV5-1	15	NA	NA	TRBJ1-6	TGCGCCAGCAGCCTAGGATCCGGGGGGAATTCACCCCTCCACTTT	CASSLGSGGNSPLHF
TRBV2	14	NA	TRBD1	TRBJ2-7	TGTGCCAGCAGTGTGACAGGGGGTTTCTACGAGCAGTACTTC	CASSVTGGFYEQYF
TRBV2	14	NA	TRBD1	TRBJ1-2	TGTGCCAGCAGCCAGAAATGGACAGGGATTGGCTACACCTTC	CASSQKWTGIGYTF
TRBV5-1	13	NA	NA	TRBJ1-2	TGCGCCAGCAGAGACTCGGAGGAGTATGGCTACACCTTC	CASRDSEEYGYTF
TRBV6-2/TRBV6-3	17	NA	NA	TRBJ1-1	TGTGCCAGCAGTTACTCTGCCCAGGGCGGAATCTACACTGAAGCTTTCTTT	CASSYSAQGGIYTEAFF
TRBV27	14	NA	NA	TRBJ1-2	TGTGCCAGCAGTCTAATAGGGGGAGCCTATGGCTACACCTTC	CASSLIGGAYGYTF
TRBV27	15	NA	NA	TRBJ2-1	TGTGCCAGCAAGGAGGGGGCGCCCGCCTACAATGAGCAGTTCTTC	CASKEGAPAYNEQFF
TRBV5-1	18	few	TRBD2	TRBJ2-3	TGCGCCAGCAGCAACCCGGGACTAGCGGGAAAGGGGGCAGATACGCAGTATTTT	CASSNPGLAGKGADTQYF
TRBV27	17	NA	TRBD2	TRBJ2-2	TGTGCCAGCAGTTTAATAAGACTAGCGGATGACACCGGGGAGCTGTTTTTT	CASSLIRLADDTGELFF